The 21 T cell receptor beta chains listed next were all sequenced from one sample in a study of cytomegalovirus exposure and HLA in healthy donors. This PCR relied on a set of 60 Vbeta primers and 13 Jbeta primers. Clones were read by immunoSEQ multiplex PCR, and TCRdb kept only the in-frame ones, dropping some. The data show about 180,000 clones, with 60% to 85% seen just once and just under 3% held by the top ten. The sequencing sample was made of PBMCs. These receptors all come from a male donor in good health and CMV-seronegative.

The CDR3, as DNA: TGTGCTAGTGGCCCGGGACAGACGAACACTGAAGCTTTCTTT. As protein: CASGPGQTNTEAFF. The chain has TRBV12-5 and TRBJ1-1; 7 bases fit TRBD1. The CDR3 runs 14 residues. Looked up from germline, CDR1 is LGHNT and CDR2 is FRNRAP. V lost 6 bases to trimming and J lost 1 base; unmatched junction nucleotides: 5.

The CDR3 nucleotides read TGTGCCAGCAGCCCCCCCCGGGTACCCCATACGCAGTATTTT. Its translation: CASSPPRVPHTQYF. This chain links TRBV7-9 with TRBJ2-3; D is undetermined. CDR1 SEHNR and CDR2 FQNEAQ come from the germline V gene (reference sequence). The V and J ends lost 5 bases and 7 bases respectively, with 16 bases between them. CDR3 length: 14 amino acids. The full variable domain, its missing parts supplied by reference TRBV7-9 and TRBJ2-3, is DTGVSQNPRHKITKRGQNVTFRCDPISEHNRLYWYRQTLGQGPEFLTYFQNEAQLEKSRLLSDRFSAERPKGSFSTLEIQRTEQGDSAMYLCASSPPRVPHTQYFGPGTRLTVL.

The chain joins TRBV2 to TRBJ2-5; D might be TRBD1 (6 bases). V was cut by 1 base and J by 1 base, with 7 bases left in between. The CDR3 sequence is 14 residues long. CDR1 is SNHLY and CDR2 is FYNNEI in the germline V gene. The CDR3 nucleotides are TGTGCCAGCAGTGAAGGGACAGCCCAAGAGACCCAGTACTTC. As protein: CASSEGTAQETQYF.

The CDR3 loop reads CASSYRGTSEIPGELFF. The DNA of the CDR3 is TGTGCCAGCAGTTACCGCGGGACTAGCGAGATCCCCGGGGAGCTGTTTTTT. V is TRBV27 and J is TRBJ2-2; the match to TRBD2 covers 10 bases. Germline assignment: CDR1 MNHEY and CDR2 SMNVEV (reference sequence). Trimming at V came to 4 bases and at J to 6 bases, leaving 11 bases not matched to a gene. CDR3 size: 17 residues.

V and J are TRBV6-1 and TRBJ2-7; D perhaps matches TRBD1 (6 bases). In germline, CDR1 is MNHNS, CDR2 SASEGT. The CDR3 covers 13 residues. V lost 7 bases and J lost 3, with 13 bases in between. DNA of the CDR3: TGTGCCAGCAAAAGAGGACAGAACTACGAGCAGTACTTC. Amino acid sequence: CASKRGQNYEQYF.

This clone was observed a single time. The V and J genes are TRBV2 and TRBJ1-3; no definite D call. This CDR3 is built from 15 residues. Germline-derived CDR1 and CDR2 are SNHLY and FYNNEI. V dropped 6 bases and J dropped 0 bases, with 12 bases sitting between them. Here the CDR3 reads CASSLREASGNTIYF. The DNA for the CDR3 is TGTGCCAGCAGCCTCCGGGAAGCCTCTGGAAACACCATATATTTT. The variable domain in full, completed from reference TRBV2 and TRBJ1-3, reads EPEVTQTPSHQVTQMGQEVILRCVPISNHLYFYWYRQILGQKVEFLVSFYNNEISEKSEIFDDQFSVERPDGSNFTLKIRSTKLEDSAMYFCASSLREASGNTIYFGEGSWLTVV.

The chain has TRBV30 and TRBJ1-3, with 8 nucleotides matching TRBD1. Per the germline V gene, CDR1 is GTSNPN and CDR2 is SVGIG (reference sequence). J lost 4 bases, V lost 3 bases, and 11 bases had no gene match. This CDR3 has 16 residues. CDR3 region: CAWRNQQGASGNTIYF. CDR3 coding DNA: TGTGCCTGGAGAAACCAGCAGGGGGCATCCGGAAACACCATATATTTT.

This clone was detected once. This chain joins TRBV28 and TRBJ2-7, with 14 positions matching TRBD2. Germline V lookup: CDR1 MDHEN, CDR2 SYDVKM. This CDR3 comprises 14 residues. V shed 7 bases and J 2 bases; nucleotides not matched to a gene: 1. CDR3 coding DNA: TGTGCCAGCACGGGACTAGCGGGAGCCTACGAGCAGTACTTC. Its translation is CASTGLAGAYEQYF.

The chain employs TRBV6-5 and TRBJ1-1, with D perhaps TRBD1 (5 bases). This CDR3 comprises 15 residues. Trimming took off 0 bases at V and 0 bases at J, with 8 bases between the two ends. From germline, CDR1 is MNHEY and CDR2 SVGAGI. CDR3 sequence: CASSYSTELNTEAFF. CDR3 bases: TGTGCCAGCAGTTACTCGACAGAGTTGAACACTGAAGCTTTCTTT.

The chain couples TRBV6-6 to TRBJ1-1; D gene ambiguous. Trimming took off 6 bases at V and 6 bases at J, with 11 bases between the two ends. This CDR3 comprises 12 residues. In germline, CDR1 is MNHNY, CDR2 SVGAGI (reference sequence). CDR3 sequence (DNA): TGTGCCAGCAGCCCTAACTTAGCTGAAGCTTTCTTT. Translation: CASSPNLAEAFF.

The chain employs TRBV6-5 and TRBJ1-5, with no clear D. The V gene lost 2 bases and the J gene lost 14 bases, with 16 bases spanning the gap. The CDR3 runs to 13 residues. The germline V gene has CDR1 MNHEY and CDR2 SVGAGI. The CDR3 here is CASSYDGGSLEHF. The CDR3 nucleotides read TGTGCCAGCAGTTACGACGGAGGTAGTCTAGAGCATTTT.

CDR3 sequence reads: CASSAGLASADTQYF. The DNA for the CDR3 is TGCGCCAGCAGCGCCGGACTAGCGAGCGCAGATACGCAGTATTTT. The chain employs TRBV5-1 and TRBJ2-3; 9 nucleotides match TRBD2. This CDR3 comprises 15 residues. CDR1 is SGHRS and CDR2 is YFSETQ in the germline V gene. V was clipped by 4 bases and J by 4 bases; unmatched bases: 7.

V usage is TRBV10-2 and J usage is TRBJ1-1; D not certain. The CDR3 is 15 amino acids. V was cut by 5 bases and J by 2 bases, with 15 bases left in between. CDR1 WSHSY and CDR2 SAAADI come from the germline V gene. The DNA for the CDR3 is TGCGCCAGCAGTTGGTGGTCTACAGACAACACTGAAGCTTTCTTT. Amino acid sequence: CASSWWSTDNTEAFF.

This chain links TRBV6-6 with TRBJ2-5, with 8 bases identical to TRBD1. J was trimmed by 2 bases and V by 4 bases; bases with no gene match: 6. The length of the CDR3 is 15 residues. The germline gives CDR1 MNHNY, CDR2 SVGAGI (reference sequence). The CDR3 nucleotides read TGTGCCAGCAGTTCCAGGACAGGGTGGCAAGAGACCCAGTACTTC. Its protein is CASSSRTGWQETQYF.

This clone has a handful of counts. V is TRBV28 and J is TRBJ2-3, with 9 bases identical to TRBD2. This CDR3 has 16 amino acids. Per the germline V gene, CDR1 is MDHEN and CDR2 is SYDVKM. V lost 5 bases and J lost 5; bases outside the gene matches: 11. In DNA, the CDR3 is TGTGCCAGCAGTGCAGCCGGAGCGGGAGGTAAAGATACGCAGTATTTT. Protein sequence: CASSAAGAGGKDTQYF.

This sequence joins TRBV30 and TRBJ1-2; the D gene is possibly TRBD1 (6 bases). Germline values: CDR1 GTSNPN, CDR2 SVGIG (reference sequence). Deletions cut 5 bases from V and 5 bases from J, with 12 bases between. CDR3 length: 12 amino acids. The CDR3 is CAWEQGSYGYTF. CDR3 DNA sequence: TGTGCCTGGGAACAGGGTAGTTATGGCTACACCTTC.

Concerning this clone itself: Relative to the germline gene, one junction end is altered; a read error may explain this. V and J are TRBV28 and TRBJ2-3, with 10 positions matching TRBD2. Germline values: CDR1 MDHEN, CDR2 SYDVKM. This CDR3 spans 18 amino acids. The CDR3 sequence: CAGSLALAGARGTDTQYF. The CDR3 DNA reads as TGTGCCGGCAGTTTAGCCCTAGCGGGAGCTAGGGGCACAGATACGCAGTATTTT.

V is TRBV19 and J is TRBJ1-1, with a possible D match to TRBD1 (6 bases). Germline assignment: CDR1 LNHDA and CDR2 SQIVND (reference sequence). With 5 bases removed from V and 1 base from J, the gap between germline ends came to 14 bases. CDR3 length: 15 residues. The CDR3 DNA is TGTGCCAGTAGTCTCCCAGGGGTGACGAACACTGAAGCTTTCTTT. It yields the protein CASSLPGVTNTEAFF.

This clone has more than one count but fewer than ten. The V and J genes are TRBV14 and TRBJ2-3; D is perhaps TRBD2 (5 bases). The germline CDR1 and CDR2 sequences are SGHDN and FVKESK. The length of the CDR3 is 16 residues. Between the trimmed V and J ends, which lost 0 bases and 3 bases, there was a span of 13 bases. The CDR3 reads CASSQDRGGKTDTQYF. As DNA, the CDR3 is TGTGCCAGCAGCCAAGATCGGGGTGGGAAGACAGATACGCAGTATTTT.

This chain joins TRBV5-1 and TRBJ1-6; possible D gene TRBD1, 6 bases. The CDR3 runs 15 residues. The germline CDR1 and CDR2 sequences are SGHRS and YFSETQ. With 3 bases removed from V and 12 bases from J, the gap between germline ends came to 19 bases. CDR3 region: CASSSATGSRRPLHF. Here the CDR3 DNA reads TGCGCCAGCAGCTCGGCGACAGGTTCAAGGAGACCCCTCCACTTT. The variable domain in full, with the rest retrieved from reference TRBV5-1 and TRBJ1-6, is KAGVTQTPRYLIKTRGQQVTLSCSPISGHRSVSWYQQTPGQGLQFLFEYFSETQRNKGNFPGRFSGRQFSNSRSEMNVSTLELGDSALYLCASSSATGSRRPLHFGNGTRLTVT.

This sequence joins TRBV28 and TRBJ1-5, with TRBD1 as a possible D gene (5 bases). Germline V gene lookup returns CDR1 MDHEN and CDR2 SYDVKM. The CDR3 extends over 15 amino acids. V was pared by 3 bases and J by 5 bases, with 14 bases between. CDR3 loop: CASSLVGGTHQPQHF. CDR3 in DNA: TGTGCCAGCAGTTTGGTCGGGGGGACTCATCAGCCCCAGCATTTT.